A single sample gave rise to the 26 T cell receptor beta chains below, sequenced in a study of blood T cell repertoires in COVID-19. The repertoire was sequenced with immunoSEQ multiplex PCR; TCRdb's copy has only in-frame clones and lacks some. Here the sample spans 55,000 to 75,000 clones, over 65% being singletons. What was sequenced was peripheral blood. All receptors derive from a human donor in a cohort sampled during active COVID-19.

In DNA form, the CDR3 reads TGTGCCAGCACCGAACAGGGGGCGGCCGGGGAGCTGTTTTTT. It yields the protein CASTEQGAAGELFF. V usage is TRBV2 and J usage is TRBJ2-2; 9 positions agree with TRBD1. The CDR3 runs to 14 residues. Germline lookup yields CDR1 SNHLY and CDR2 FYNNEI. V lost 7 bases to trimming and J lost 6 bases; unmatched junction nucleotides: 6.

V gene TRBV9 combines with J gene TRBJ2-5, with TRBD1 as a possible D gene (6 bases). Germline V gene sequence: CDR1 SGDLS, CDR2 YYNGEE. This CDR3 contains 13 residues. Between the trimmed V and J ends, which lost 3 bases and 5 bases, there was a span of 11 bases. This CDR3 reads CASSEGVRETQYF. CDR3 in DNA: TGTGCCAGCAGCGAGGGGGTGCGCGAGACCCAGTACTTC. Full variable domain (remainder filled in from reference TRBV9 and TRBJ2-5): DSGVTQTPKHLITATGQRVTLRCSPRSGDLSVYWYQQSLDQGLQFLIQYYNGEERAKGNILERFSAQQFPDLHSELNLSSLELGDSALYFCASSEGVRETQYFGPGTRLLVL.

This chain links TRBV19 with TRBJ2-1; D is unclear. The CDR3 is made up of 13 amino acids. Trimming pared 1 base from V and 9 bases from J, leaving 10 bases between. The germline V gene encodes CDR1 LNHDA and CDR2 SQIVND (reference sequence). The chain's CDR3 is CASSIVLAAEQFF. The CDR3, as DNA: TGTGCCAGTAGTATAGTGTTGGCGGCTGAGCAGTTCTTC.

The CDR3 DNA sequence: TGTGCCAGCAGCGTCGACAGGGCGATCGATGAGCAGTTCTTC. Amino acids: CASSVDRAIDEQFF. The genes are TRBV2 and TRBJ2-1; 7 nucleotides line up with TRBD1. J lost 8 bases, V lost 6 bases, and 10 bases had no gene match. The CDR3 runs 14 residues. Germline V gene lookup returns CDR1 SNHLY and CDR2 FYNNEI.

The chain recombines TRBV7-2 with TRBJ2-1; TRBD2 agrees at 14 bases. J was trimmed by 3 bases and V by 1 base; bases with no gene match: 2. The CDR3 runs to 17 residues. In germline, CDR1 is SGHTA, CDR2 FQGNSA. DNA for the CDR3: TGTGCCAGCAGCTTAGTGGGACTAGCGGGGGTCTACAATGAGCAGTTCTTC. It is translated as CASSLVGLAGVYNEQFF. Based on the CDR3 plus reference TRBV7-2 and TRBJ2-1, the full variable domain is GAGVSQSPSNKVTEKGKDVELRCDPISGHTALYWYRQSLGQGLEFLIYFQGNSAPDKSGLPSDRFSAERTGGSVSTLTIQRTQQEDSAVYLCASSLVGLAGVYNEQFFGPGTRLTVL.

The V gene is TRBV5-4, the J gene TRBJ2-4, with 7 positions matching TRBD2. Germline V gene sequence: CDR1 SGHNT, CDR2 YYREEE (reference sequence). The trim removed 0 bases at V and 5 bases at J, leaving 8 bases unmatched. The CDR3 is 16 residues long. The CDR3 region is CASSLGGRAKENIQYF. CDR3 in DNA: TGTGCCAGCAGCTTGGGGGGGAGGGCGAAGGAAAACATTCAGTACTTC.

The chain has TRBV7-8 and TRBJ2-3; TRBD1 matches 9 bases. This CDR3 spans 14 amino acids. The V gene's germline CDR1 is SGHVS and CDR2 FQNEAQ. J gave up 4 bases and V 5 bases, and 4 bases lay outside the gene matches. CDR3 residues: CASSIDRGADTQYF. DNA of the CDR3: TGTGCCAGCAGCATCGACAGGGGGGCAGATACGCAGTATTTT.

The V call is TRBV19, the J call TRBJ1-6; TRBD1 matches 10 bases. From germline, CDR1 is LNHDA and CDR2 SQIVND (reference sequence). The CDR3 spans 15 residues. Losses at the gene ends were 9 bases for V and 1 base for J; bases not matched to a gene: 3. CDR3 amino acids: CASRDRGSYNSPLHF. DNA of the CDR3: TGTGCCAGCCGGGACAGGGGTTCCTATAATTCACCCCTCCACTTT.

The chain uses TRBV6-6 and TRBJ2-1, with TRBD2 matching 11 bases. The CDR3 loop spans 16 amino acids. The V gene's germline CDR1 is MNHNY and CDR2 SVGAGI (reference sequence). V dropped 6 bases and J dropped 4; count of bases not matched to a gene: 8. This CDR3 reads CASRDTLAGGYNEQFF. CDR3 DNA sequence: TGTGCCAGCAGGGATACCCTAGCGGGAGGTTACAATGAGCAGTTCTTC.

The V gene is TRBV19, the J gene TRBJ2-7; 8 bases line up with TRBD1. Per germline, CDR1 LNHDA and CDR2 SQIVND (reference sequence). The V gene end was trimmed by 5 bases and the J gene end by 7 bases; junction bases not matched to a gene: 7. CDR3 size: 13 residues. The CDR3 sequence is CASSLGTGWEQYF. The DNA of the CDR3 is TGTGCCAGTAGTCTGGGGACAGGCTGGGAGCAGTACTTC.

This clone was observed a few times. V and J are TRBV27 and TRBJ2-7; D is unclear. V was clipped by 2 bases and J by 3 bases, with 14 bases between them. Germline V gene lookup returns CDR1 MNHEY and CDR2 SMNVEV (reference sequence). The CDR3 totals 15 residues. CDR3 sequence reads: CASSLAPRFNYEQYF. CDR3 nucleotides: TGTGCCAGCAGTTTAGCCCCCAGGTTTAACTACGAGCAGTACTTC.

This clone was picked up a small number of times. The V and J genes are TRBV7-2 and TRBJ2-1; TRBD2 might be the D (7 bases). Germline CDR1 reads SGHTA; CDR2 reads FQGNSA. V was clipped by 3 bases and J by 7 bases, with 10 bases between them. The CDR3 has 13 amino acids. CDR3 sequence: CASSFRGGNEQFF. The DNA for the CDR3 is TGTGCCAGCAGCTTCAGGGGAGGGAATGAGCAGTTCTTC.

This clone was observed once. The chain joins TRBV11-3 to TRBJ2-7; D may be TRBD2 (6 bases). This CDR3 is built from 13 residues. Germline CDR1 reads SGHNT; CDR2 reads YENEEA. Trimming left V 5 bases short and J 5 bases short, with 13 bases between. CDR3 in amino acids: CASSAGRNHEQYF. The CDR3 nucleotides read TGTGCCAGCAGCGCCGGGAGAAACCACGAGCAGTACTTC. The whole variable domain, filled in from reference TRBV11-3 and TRBJ2-7, reads EAGVVQSPRYKIIEKKQPVAFWCNPISGHNTLYWYLQNLGQGPELLIRYENEEAVDDSQLPKDRFSAERLKGVDSTLKIQPAELGDSAVYLCASSAGRNHEQYFGPGTRLTVT.

The V gene is TRBV5-6, the J gene TRBJ2-2, with 12 bases that match TRBD2. This CDR3 has 17 amino acids. Trimming cost V 1 base and J 3 bases; bases outside gene matches: 4. The germline gives CDR1 SGHDT, CDR2 YYEEEE. The DNA of the CDR3 is TGTGCCAGCAGCTTGCCTAGCGGGAGGGACTACACCGGGGAGCTGTTTTTT. Translating gives CASSLPSGRDYTGELFF.

The rearrangement joins TRBV6-5 to TRBJ2-5, with TRBD2 identical over 12 bases. After removal of 6 bases from V and 5 bases from J, the junction contained 7 bases not matched to a gene. The CDR3 has 15 residues. Germline-derived CDR1 and CDR2 are MNHEY and SVGAGI. CDR3 nucleotides: TGTGCCAGCAGGCCTAGCGGGGGGGCCGGGGAGACCCAGTACTTC. Its protein product is CASRPSGGAGETQYF.

The chain combines TRBV3-1 (or the pseudogene TRBV3-2) with TRBJ2-7, with a possible D match to TRBD1 (5 bases). From germline, CDR1 is LGHDT and CDR2 YNNKEL (reference sequence). This CDR3 comprises 14 residues. V dropped 1 base and J dropped 3 bases, with 10 bases sitting between them. The CDR3 protein is CASSQADTSYEQYF. CDR3 DNA: TGTGCCAGCAGCCAAGCGGACACGAGCTACGAGCAGTACTTC.

The chain carries TRBV6-1 and TRBJ2-3; perhaps TRBD2 as D (6 bases). Germline CDR1 is MNHNS and CDR2 is SASEGT. The CDR3 has 17 residues. The V end was cut by 2 bases, the J end by 4 bases, with 19 bases between. The CDR3, as DNA: TGTGCCAGCAGTGAAAATGGAGGGGTAGGTCGCCCAGATACGCAGTATTTT. Its translation is CASSENGGVGRPDTQYF.

This clone was detected a few times. This chain joins TRBV5-1 and TRBJ2-6, with D possibly TRBD1 on 8 matching bases. V was cut by 1 base and J by 1 base, with 18 bases left in between. Germline CDR1 reads SGHRS; CDR2 reads YFSETQ. The CDR3 loop spans 19 amino acids. Here the CDR3 DNA reads TGCGCCAGCAGCTTGTATCCTGACAGGGGAGGGTCTGGGGCCAACGTCCTGACTTTC. Its translation is CASSLYPDRGGSGANVLTF.

The chain is built from TRBV5-1 and TRBJ2-2; 12 bases are shared with TRBD1. The CDR3 is 15 amino acids. Germline V gene lookup returns CDR1 SGHRS and CDR2 YFSETQ. V gave up 8 bases and J gave up 5 bases; unmatched junction bases: 7. CDR3 in amino acids: CASSGTGGRTGELFF. The CDR3 region has the DNA TGCGCCAGTTCCGGGACAGGGGGCCGGACCGGGGAGCTGTTTTTT.

The sample holds a few counts of this clone. The chain combines TRBV5-1 with TRBJ1-2; D possibly corresponds to TRBD1 (5 bases). Germline-derived CDR1 and CDR2 are SGHRS and YFSETQ. V dropped 0 bases and J dropped 6 bases, with 12 bases sitting between them. The CDR3 is 14 residues long. In nucleotides, the CDR3 is TGCGCCAGCAGCTTGGCCGAAGGGGTCGATGGCTACACCTTC. This gives the protein CASSLAEGVDGYTF. The variable domain in full, with the rest retrieved from reference TRBV5-1 and TRBJ1-2, is KAGVTQTPRYLIKTRGQQVTLSCSPISGHRSVSWYQQTPGQGLQFLFEYFSETQRNKGNFPGRFSGRQFSNSRSEMNVSTLELGDSALYLCASSLAEGVDGYTFGSGTRLTVV.

Only a few counts were recorded for this clone. The V call is TRBV6-5, the J call TRBJ1-5, with 7 nucleotides matching TRBD1. The CDR3 contains 13 residues. CDR1 is MNHEY and CDR2 is SVGAGI in the germline V gene. The V gene end was trimmed by 5 bases and the J gene end by 5 bases; junction bases not matched to a gene: 3. CDR3 residues: CASSRTGDQPQHF. The CDR3 region has the DNA TGTGCCAGCAGTCGTACAGGGGATCAGCCCCAGCATTTT.

The gene calls are TRBV19 and TRBJ1-1; unclear D gene. Deletions cut 3 bases from V and 5 bases from J, with 25 bases between. CDR1 is LNHDA, CDR2 SQIVND, per germline (reference sequence). CDR3 length: 18 residues. This chain's CDR3 is CASSIFKLFTETRTEAFF. CDR3 bases: TGTGCCAGTAGTATTTTTAAATTGTTTACAGAAACCCGAACTGAAGCTTTCTTT.

This clone was counted only a few times. The rearrangement joins TRBV10-2 to TRBJ2-5, with TRBD2 matching over 13 bases. Germline V CDR1 and CDR2: WSHSY, SAAADI. This CDR3 comprises 18 residues. V dropped 6 bases and J dropped 3; count of bases not matched to a gene: 13. The CDR3, as DNA: TGCGCCAGCAGAAACCTCGGGACTAGCGGGGATCTGAAAGAGACCCAGTACTTC. Encoded protein: CASRNLGTSGDLKETQYF.

The chain recombines TRBV10-3 with TRBJ2-7; the D gene is possibly TRBD2 (5 bases). The CDR3 has 14 residues. Germline values: CDR1 ENHRY, CDR2 SYGVKD. V lost 6 bases, J lost 0 bases, and 12 bases lay in between. Here the CDR3 DNA reads TGTGCCATCAGGGGTGGAGGAGTCTCCTACGAGCAGTACTTC. Translating it yields CAIRGGGVSYEQYF.

J is TRBJ1-6 and V is TRBV4-3, with a tentative D call TRBD1 (6 bases). The CDR3 totals 16 residues. CDR1 is LGHNA and CDR2 is YSLEER in the germline V gene. V was pared by 2 bases and J by 7 bases, with 15 bases between. The CDR3 nucleotides read TGCGCCAGCAGCCAAAGCTGGGACATAAGAAATTCACCCCTCCACTTT. It is translated as CASSQSWDIRNSPLHF.

This sequence joins TRBV30 and TRBJ2-7; 9 bases are shared with TRBD1. The CDR3 is 15 amino acids. The V and J ends lost 0 bases and 5 bases, in that order; junction bases with no gene match: 8. CDR1 is GTSNPN, CDR2 SVGIG, per germline (reference sequence). CDR3 coding DNA: TGTGCCTGGAGTGTAGTGGGGACAGGGAACAACGAGCAGTACTTC. This translates into CAWSVVGTGNNEQYF.